This record concerns one TCR beta chain sequence. The antigen it binds to is not known. It has no much larger one-base neighbor in the sample; base qualities were not kept. The data derive from a study of T cell responses to AZD1222 COVID-19 vaccine listed by TCRdb under 2021. About the full investigation: TCR sequencing was performed for 230 to 250 trial participants, of whom some 200 were given two doses of AZD1222 and 26 were given two doses of MenACWY control vaccine. Trial participants were enrolled by age into 18-55, 56-69 and 70-plus year subgroups, with roughly 160, 29 and 62 TCR-sequenced participants respectively. The investigation overall reported the following: Only a handful of AZD1222 recipients were SARS-CoV-2 seropositive at baseline, limiting conclusions about previously exposed vaccinees. The 56-69-year group was small, and its depth increase did not reach significance, likely because of low power. Reportedly, close to half of the unique spike-specific TCRs recognized epitopes lying outside the regions that are mutated in the B.1.351 and B.1.1.7 variants. Participants were mostly white British, with more females than males. The authors suggested clonal diversity may have been underestimated. Because no day 14 peak-response samples were available, the repertoires could be characterized only after the peak T cell response. After two AZD1222 doses, spike-specific TCR breadth and depth were significantly higher than at day 0 and than in MenACWY recipients. The whole spike protein was spanned by vaccine-associated CD4 TCRs, and dominant responses were seen in regions 160-218 and 743-854.

The V end loses 0 bases and the J end loses 2 bases, and a stretch of 8 bases separates them. In the germline V gene, CDR1 corresponds to SGHVS and CDR2 to FQNEAQ. Measured from the cysteine to the phenylalanine, the CDR3 is 15 residues long. Solely the CDR3 DNA is kept, with 45 bases framed from the first base. The CDR3 regions of human TCRbeta chains were analyzed by immunosequencing. Concerning the study's data processing: Repertoire TCRs were checked for matches against a reference library of SARS-CoV-2-specific TCRs that had been generated using the MIRA antigen-specificity platform. Breadth was defined as the fraction of unique TCRs that were SARS-CoV-2-associated. Depth was defined as the fraction of total T cells that were SARS-CoV-2-associated. Using the MIRA data, each spike-specific TCR was assigned both to the spike region to which the TCR was reactive and to a CD4 or CD8 class. Log10-transformed breadth and depth values were compared by one-way ANOVA with Sidak's multiple comparisons tests. TCRdb limited this immuneACCESS table to in-frame rearrangements with V and J called. A share of clones is missing; checked studies link under half to unresolved V genes, and the rest is unexplained. V, J and clone size derive from that table, while D and trimming were established from the DNA sequence. This sample holds 130,000 or so clones; 85% to 95% were observed only once. The ten largest clones add up to 0.7% to 1% of the sample.

The time point label of this sample denotes: baseline before first vaccination. What the treatment or condition label conveys for this sample: meningococcal conjugate vaccine given as trial control. Vaccinee samples came from UK trials COV001 and COV002, including a single-blind randomized controlled phase 2/3 trial of AZD1222 (ChAdOx1 nCoV-19) in healthy adults. For TCRbeta chain sequencing, PBMC samples were collected from trial participants at day 0 and at day 28 after the second dose. Sequencing was performed on peripheral blood, taken on day 0 of MenACWY control vaccination. This receptor was identified in an adult in good health. The rearrangement joined TRBV7-8 to TRBJ2-1; D gene: possibly TRBD2, on 6 matching bases. The sequenced DNA is TGTGCCAGCAGCTTAGCTAGCGGAACCTACAATGAGCAGTTCTTC. Protein translation: CASSLASGTYNEQFF.